Presented here are 25 T cell receptor beta chains from one specimen sequenced in a study of control samples from healthy donors and cancer patients. The protocol was immunoSEQ multiplex PCR, while the TCRdb copy is restricted to in-frame clones and leaves out a portion. This sample has over 150,000 clones, with more than 90% found just once. The sample was blood. All receptors come from a woman between 40 and 50 years old in good health.

This clone was observed a single time. This chain links TRBV19 with TRBJ1-4; the D is unclear. Trimming took off 8 bases at V and 0 bases at J, with 10 bases between the two ends. Per the germline V gene, CDR1 is LNHDA and CDR2 is SQIVND (reference sequence). CDR3 size: 14 residues. The CDR3 loop is CASRRGATNEKLFF. Written as DNA, the CDR3 is TGTGCCAGTCGGAGAGGAGCAACTAATGAAAAACTGTTTTTT.

This chain connects TRBV7-9 to TRBJ2-7; 8 nucleotides match TRBD2. J was trimmed by 2 bases and V by 3 bases; bases with no gene match: 6. CDR3 length: 15 amino acids. The germline V gene has CDR1 SEHNR and CDR2 FQNEAQ (reference sequence). The CDR3 sequence is CASSFPSGGTYEQYF. The DNA for the CDR3 is TGTGCCAGCAGCTTCCCCAGCGGGGGCACCTACGAGCAGTACTTC.

V usage is TRBV25-1 and J usage is TRBJ2-6; D may be TRBD2 (6 bases). This CDR3 region has 15 residues. V lost 8 bases and J 3 bases, leaving 14 bases between the germline ends. The germline CDR1 and CDR2 sequences are MGHDK and SYGVNS. CDR3 sequence reads: CASGTSSGGANVLTF. For the CDR3, the DNA is TGTGCCAGCGGGACTTCGAGCGGTGGGGCCAACGTCCTGACTTTC.

V gene TRBV12-5 combines with J gene TRBJ2-2, with 8 nucleotides matching TRBD2. This CDR3 has 15 residues. Germline lookup yields CDR1 LGHNT and CDR2 FRNRAP. J lost 5 bases, V lost 6 bases, and 8 bases had no gene match. The CDR3 loop reads CASGHPGGITGELFF. DNA for the CDR3: TGTGCTAGTGGCCACCCGGGGGGGATTACCGGGGAGCTGTTTTTT.

The chain recombines TRBV19 with TRBJ2-2; a possible D gene is TRBD2 (5 bases). From germline, CDR1 is LNHDA and CDR2 SQIVND (reference sequence). The germline V and J ends were trimmed by 6 bases and 5 bases, with 16 bases remaining between them. This CDR3 is built from 15 residues. CDR3 DNA sequence: TGTGCCAGTAGCGAGAGGACTGGACGGACCGGGGAGCTGTTTTTT. Protein: CASSERTGRTGELFF.

CDR3 sequence (DNA): TGTGCCAGAAGCAGACTACTGGGACTCCTATCGGGTATGAACACTGAAGCTTTCTTT. Its protein is CARSRLLGLLSGMNTEAFF. The chain carries TRBV5-3 and TRBJ1-1; D might be TRBD1 (5 bases). TRBV5-3 is noted as an ORF with a role that remains uncertain. V lost 4 bases and J 0 bases, leaving 25 bases between the germline ends. The CDR3 sequence is 19 residues long.

The rearrangement joins TRBV20-1 to TRBJ1-2; D gene ambiguous. Per germline, CDR1 DFQATT and CDR2 SNEGSKA (reference sequence). There are 8 residues in the CDR3. CDR3 in amino acids: CSSYGYTF. CDR3 in DNA: TGCAGCAGCTATGGCTACACCTTC.

This clone was seen once. Other nucleotide sequences from this sample produce the same CDR3. The chain uses TRBV2 and TRBJ1-3; possible D gene TRBD1, 6 bases. Trimming took off 7 bases at V and 3 bases at J, with 7 bases between the two ends. The CDR3 extends over 12 amino acids. Germline V gives CDR1 SNHLY, CDR2 FYNNEI. This CDR3 is CASKGGGNTIYF. The DNA for the CDR3 is TGTGCCAGCAAAGGGGGTGGAAACACCATATATTTT.

The V and J genes are TRBV10-1 and TRBJ2-1, with 13 bases aligning to TRBD2. Germline CDR1 and CDR2: WNHNN and SYGVQD (reference sequence). The V segment lost 6 bases and the J segment 13 bases; nucleotides outside the gene matches: 9. The CDR3 loop spans 14 amino acids. The CDR3, as DNA: TGCGCCAGCAGCCAAGGACTAGCGGGGGCCCGCCAGTTCTTC. Protein: CASSQGLAGARQFF.

The chain carries TRBV7-2 and TRBJ1-1, with D uncertain. This CDR3 is built from 14 residues. Trimming took 0 bases from V and 3 from J, leaving 8 bases between them. Germline V gives CDR1 SGHTA, CDR2 FQGNSA. In nucleotides, the CDR3 is TGTGCCAGCAGCTTAGCAGGGATGGACACTGAAGCTTTCTTT. Translation gives CASSLAGMDTEAFF.

CDR3 protein: CASSLLQGIREQFF. CDR3 nucleotide sequence: TGTGCCAGCAGCTTACTACAGGGGATACGTGAGCAGTTCTTC. This chain links TRBV5-5 with TRBJ2-1; 7 nucleotides align to TRBD1. Germline CDR1 reads SGHKS; CDR2 reads YYEKEE (reference sequence). The CDR3 covers 14 residues. V shed 2 bases and J 9 bases; nucleotides not matched to a gene: 8.

This clone has a handful of counts. This sequence joins TRBV19 and TRBJ1-1; D call uncertain. V was trimmed by 1 base and J by 10 bases, leaving 13 bases between them. The CDR3 spans 13 residues. Germline CDR1 and CDR2: LNHDA and SQIVND (reference sequence). CDR3 nucleotides: TGTGCCAGTAGTATAGGGAACGGGATCTCAGCTTTCTTT. Its translation: CASSIGNGISAFF.

The chain joins TRBV13 to TRBJ2-3; a weak D match, TRBD1 (5 bases). CDR3 length: 17 residues. Between the trimmed V and J ends, which lost 5 bases and 2 bases, there was a span of 20 bases. The V gene's germline CDR1 is PRHDT and CDR2 FYEKMQ (reference sequence). The CDR3 DNA reads as TGTGCCAGCAGCCTAAGATTCAGGGAAACGCACACAGATACGCAGTATTTT. Residues: CASSLRFRETHTDTQYF.

The chain couples TRBV3-1 (or the pseudogene TRBV3-2) to TRBJ2-5; D gene ambiguous. V lost 3 bases and J lost 4, with 12 bases in between. The CDR3 length is 14 residues. The germline V gene has CDR1 LGHDT and CDR2 YNNKEL (reference sequence). DNA of the CDR3: TGTGCCAGCAGCCATCGGCAAGAAGCAGAGACCCAGTACTTC. Amino acid sequence: CASSHRQEAETQYF.

V gene TRBV6-6 combines with J gene TRBJ2-7; 7 bases align to TRBD1. The V gene's germline CDR1 is MNHNY and CDR2 SVGAGI (reference sequence). The CDR3 contains 14 residues. The V segment lost 3 bases and the J segment 4 bases; nucleotides outside the gene matches: 6. DNA of the CDR3: TGTGCCAGCAGTTATACAGGGGAACCGTACGAGCAGTACTTC. It is translated as CASSYTGEPYEQYF.

The chain uses TRBV9 and TRBJ2-3; a possible D gene is TRBD1 (5 bases). The germline gives CDR1 SGDLS, CDR2 YYNGEE. V gave up 0 bases and J gave up 4 bases, with 12 bases separating them. The CDR3 extends over 15 amino acids. The CDR3 DNA follows: TGTGCCAGCAGCGTAGCTCCAGGGCCCGCAGATACGCAGTATTTT. Its translation is CASSVAPGPADTQYF.

This sequence joins TRBV9 and TRBJ2-5, with D unclear. CDR1 is SGDLS, CDR2 YYNGEE, per germline. The CDR3 is 14 residues long. V dropped 4 bases and J dropped 0 bases, with 10 bases sitting between them. The CDR3 region has the DNA TGTGCCAGCAGCTCTACTGGGGACCAAGAGACCCAGTACTTC. Residues: CASSSTGDQETQYF.

This clone is a singleton in its sample. V gene TRBV6-1 combines with J gene TRBJ1-1; possibly TRBD1 for D (5 bases). The CDR3 consists of 14 residues. The V gene's germline CDR1 is MNHNS and CDR2 SASEGT. Trimming took off 2 bases at V and 4 bases at J, with 11 bases between the two ends. The CDR3 sequence: CASSESWGGTEAFF. CDR3 DNA: TGTGCCAGCAGTGAATCGTGGGGGGGCACTGAAGCTTTCTTT.

The chain links TRBV19 to TRBJ1-5; weak D call: TRBD1 (6 bases). The CDR3 runs 15 residues. V lost 10 bases and J lost 3, with 19 bases in between. Germline lookup yields CDR1 LNHDA and CDR2 SQIVND (reference sequence). CDR3 in DNA: TGTGCCACCTGGGACAAAGGTTACGACAATCAGCCCCAGCATTTT. As protein: CATWDKGYDNQPQHF. The full variable domain, with the rest looked up from reference TRBV19 and TRBJ1-5, is DGGITQSPKYLFRKEGQNVTLSCEQNLNHDAMYWYRQDPGQGLRLIYYSQIVNDFQKGDIAEGYSVSREKKESFPLTVTSAQKNPTAFYLCATWDKGYDNQPQHFGDGTRLSIL.

V gene TRBV12-3 or TRBV12-4 combines with J gene TRBJ2-7, with TRBD2 identical over 9 bases. V gave up 4 bases and J gave up 7 bases; unmatched junction bases: 5. The CDR3 is 13 amino acids. CDR3 loop: CASSSGLAREQYF. CDR3 DNA: TGTGCCAGCAGTTCCGGACTAGCGCGAGAGCAGTACTTC.

The table lists this clone with a few counts. V gene TRBV7-9 combines with J gene TRBJ2-7, with a weak D call TRBD1 (5 bases). V lost 5 bases and J 7 bases, leaving 12 bases between the germline ends. This CDR3 is built from 12 residues. Germline lookup yields CDR1 SEHNR and CDR2 FQNEAQ (reference sequence). The CDR3 coding sequence is TGTGCCAGCAGCCTACAGGTATGGGAGCAGTACTTC. It specifies CASSLQVWEQYF.

This rearrangement joins TRBV4-1 to TRBJ2-5, with D tentatively TRBD1 (5 bases). Per germline, CDR1 MGHRA and CDR2 YSYEKL. The V and J ends lost 1 base and 2 bases respectively, with 11 bases between them. This CDR3 spans 15 amino acids. In DNA form, the CDR3 reads TGCGCCAGCAGCCAAGGGGGCGCGGAGCAAGAGACCCAGTACTTC. Protein: CASSQGGAEQETQYF.

The chain has TRBV2 and TRBJ2-3; D may be TRBD2 (7 bases). Trimming removed 0 bases at V and 4 bases at J, with 11 bases between. Germline loops: CDR1 SNHLY, CDR2 FYNNEI. This CDR3 is built from 15 residues. The CDR3 DNA reads TGTGCCAGCAGTGAAGCGGGGGGGCGGGCAGATACGCAGTATTTT. Its protein is CASSEAGGRADTQYF. The complete variable domain, with remaining parts taken from reference TRBV2 and TRBJ2-3, reads EPEVTQTPSHQVTQMGQEVILRCVPISNHLYFYWYRQILGQKVEFLVSFYNNEISEKSEIFDDQFSVERPDGSNFTLKIRSTKLEDSAMYFCASSEAGGRADTQYFGPGTRLTVL.

The chain has TRBV10-3 and TRBJ1-2; D gene unclear. Looked up from germline, CDR1 is ENHRY and CDR2 is SYGVKD. This CDR3 has 13 residues. The V end lost 2 bases, the J end lost 3 bases, and 7 bases lay between the germline ends. The CDR3 here is CAISEDRYYGYTF. CDR3 nucleotides: TGTGCCATCAGTGAGGACCGATACTATGGCTACACCTTC.

The chain is built from TRBV6-1 and TRBJ1-1; D not resolved. CDR1 is MNHNS and CDR2 is SASEGT in the germline V gene. This CDR3 region has 12 residues. Deletions cut 2 bases from V and 8 bases from J, with 9 bases between. The DNA of the CDR3 is TGTGCCAGCAGTGAAAGGCAGGCCGAAGCTTTCTTT. It specifies CASSERQAEAFF.